The 3 T cell receptor beta chains below come from one sample, sequenced in a study of memory CD4+ T cells and cytomegalovirus serostatus. Single viable CD3+CD4+CD8-CD45RO+ cells were sorted as the memory CD4+ T cells. The repertoire was sequenced with immunoSEQ multiplex PCR; TCRdb's copy has only in-frame clones and lacks some. Of under 45,000 clones listed, around 72% are singletons. Sequencing was performed on memory CD4+ T cells from blood. The source is an adult in good health and CMV-seronegative.

In its sample, this clone was seen a few times. The chain couples TRBV2 to TRBJ1-5; 8 positions match TRBD1. This CDR3 is built from 13 residues. The germline V gene has CDR1 SNHLY and CDR2 FYNNEI. J was trimmed by 4 bases and V by 6 bases; bases with no gene match: 2. The CDR3 is CASRTGANQPQHF. The CDR3 nucleotides are TGTGCCAGCAGGACAGGGGCTAATCAGCCCCAGCATTTT.

V and J are TRBV7-9 and TRBJ1-2, with D tentatively TRBD1 (5 bases). This CDR3 is 12 amino acids long. V was clipped by 5 bases and J by 7 bases, with 11 bases between them. CDR1 is SEHNR, CDR2 FQNEAQ, per germline (reference sequence). The CDR3 DNA reads TGTGCCAGCAGCCCGGGACCGGGTGGCTACACCTTC. Protein sequence: CASSPGPGGYTF.

The chain carries TRBV5-1 and TRBJ1-6; D may be TRBD1 (5 bases). The CDR3 runs to 14 residues. Germline loops: CDR1 SGHRS, CDR2 YFSETQ. Deletions cut 4 bases from V and 8 bases from J, with 13 bases between. This chain's CDR3 is CASSPEMGDSPLHF. The CDR3 DNA reads TGCGCCAGCAGCCCAGAGATGGGGGATTCACCCCTCCACTTT.